These 17 T cell receptor beta chains were sequenced from one sample in a study of regulatory T cells in long-lasting Graves disease (dated by TCRdb to the early 2020s). The library was prepared using multiplex PCR. TCRdb records Illumina HiSeq 4000 as the sequencer. To build TCR beta libraries, CDR3 regions were amplified by Arm-PCR using iRepertoire HTBI primers. Starting from the raw public reads, TCRdb applied fastp trimming at Q25, assembled clones with MiXCR and retained in-frame beta chains. Every distinct CDR3 protein forms one entry, paired with its most common genes and DNA. The sample includes approximately 350,000 distinct CDR3 sequences, with 20% to 25% observed a single time. The ten largest clones add up to around 30% of the sample. The time point label here, explained by the study, means: persistent/refractory GD, antithyroid drugs over 5 years with positive TRAb. For both TCR sequencing and RNA sequencing, RNA was extracted from PBMCs using TRIzol.

Sequences were derived from peripheral blood mononuclear cells (PBMCs), sampled when the disease was refractory, from a patient treated with antithyroid drugs. All receptors derive from a woman aged 35 to 49 with Graves disease. Donor details come from another sample of the same person, matched by shared clones.

This clonotype was picked up many times. The DNA of the CDR3 is TGTGCCAGCAGTGGGGACAGGGCAAACACCGGGGAGCTGTTTTTT. This codes for CASSGDRANTGELFF. V and J are TRBV2 and TRBJ2-2; 9 bases fit TRBD1. Germline CDR1 and CDR2: SNHLY and FYNNEI. The CDR3 length is 15 residues. With 4 bases clipped from V and 2 bases from J, the junction kept 2 bases outside the gene matches. The variable domain in full, with the rest retrieved from reference TRBV2 and TRBJ2-2, is EPEVTQTPSHQVTQMGQEVILRCVPISNHLYFYWYRQILGQKVEFLVSFYNNEISEKSEIFDDQFSVERPDGSNFTLKIRSTKLEDSAMYFCASSGDRANTGELFFGEGSRLTVL.

At least ten counts were recorded for this clonotype. CDR3 sequence (DNA): TGCAGCGTTGAAGGGTCTTCACTTTACGAGCAGTACTTC. This sequence encodes CSVEGSSLYEQYF. The chain recombines TRBV29-1 with TRBJ2-7; D call uncertain. The CDR3 totals 13 residues. The V end lost 1 base, the J end lost 4 bases, and 11 bases lay between the germline ends. CDR1 is SQVTM and CDR2 is ANQGSEA in the germline V gene.

A single count supports this clonotype. The V gene is TRBV3-1, the J gene TRBJ2-3; D remains ambiguous. The length of the CDR3 is 16 residues. V dropped 0 bases and J dropped 2 bases, with 12 bases sitting between them. CDR1 and CDR2 from the germline V gene are LGHDT and YNNKEL (reference sequence). In DNA, the CDR3 is TGTGCCAGCAGCCAAGACTCAGACTGGTACACAGATACGCAGTATTTT. Protein sequence: CASSQDSDWYTDTQYF.

This clonotype was seen ten or more times. The chain combines TRBV28 with TRBJ1-6; tentatively, D is TRBD1 (5 bases). The CDR3 contains 15 residues. Looked up from germline, CDR1 is MDHEN and CDR2 is SYDVKM. With 7 bases removed from V and 0 bases from J, the gap between germline ends came to 10 bases. The CDR3 sequence is CASNGGFSYNSPLHF. CDR3 DNA sequence: TGTGCCAGCAACGGGGGTTTCTCCTATAATTCACCCCTCCACTTT.

This clonotype was observed at least ten times. The rearrangement joins TRBV20-1 to TRBJ2-5; tentatively, D is TRBD1 (5 bases). Germline V gene sequence: CDR1 DFQATT, CDR2 SNEGSKA (reference sequence). The CDR3 runs to 18 residues. V was pared by 6 bases and J by 2 bases, with 28 bases between. The DNA for the CDR3 is TGCAGTGCACTCCCGTACTCCCCCCCGGCAGGGCTTCAAGAGACCCAGTACTTC. Its protein product is CSALPYSPPAGLQETQYF.

This chain uses TRBV14 with TRBJ2-7; no definite D call. Trimming shortened V by 4 bases and J by 3 bases, and 10 bases separated the two germline ends. The CDR3 length is 13 residues. Germline V gene lookup returns CDR1 SGHDN and CDR2 FVKESK. CDR3 sequence: CASSPGLLYEQYF. The CDR3 DNA reads TGTGCCAGCAGCCCCGGCTTACTCTACGAGCAGTACTTC.

This clonotype came up many times. The rearrangement uses TRBV28 and TRBJ1-3; possible D gene TRBD1, 5 bases. The CDR3 is 13 amino acids. Germline V gives CDR1 MDHEN, CDR2 SYDVKM. The ends were cut back, 5 bases at V and 4 bases at J, with 9 bases in the middle. CDR3 sequence: CASSRDSGNTIYF. The CDR3 DNA reads as TGTGCCAGCAGTCGCGACAGCGGAAACACCATATATTTT.

The chain employs TRBV12-5 and TRBJ1-1; no reliable D call. V was shortened by 4 bases and J by 0 bases, with 18 bases between the two germline ends. Germline assignment: CDR1 LGHNT and CDR2 FRNRAP. The CDR3 extends over 17 amino acids. The CDR3 reads CASGYRTSAEMNTEAFF. CDR3 nucleotides: TGTGCTAGTGGTTACCGGACCTCGGCCGAGATGAACACTGAAGCTTTCTTT. The variable domain in full, with the rest retrieved from reference TRBV12-5 and TRBJ1-1, is DARVTQTPRHKVTEMGQEVTMRCQPILGHNTVFWYRQTMMQGLELLAYFRNRAPLDDSGMPKDRFSAEMPDATLATLKIQPSEPRDSAVYFCASGYRTSAEMNTEAFFGQGTRLTVV.

This clonotype was seen at least ten times. The chain recombines TRBV24-1 with TRBJ2-2; no definite D call. This CDR3 is 14 amino acids long. V shed 7 bases and J shed 1 base, with 9 bases lying between them. The V gene's germline CDR1 is KGHDR and CDR2 SFDVKD. The CDR3 sequence: CATSMDGNTGELFF. In DNA form, the CDR3 reads TGTGCCACCAGCATGGACGGGAACACCGGGGAGCTGTTTTTT.

On this clonotype itself: A far larger clone is off by one base, so a read error is likely. The gene calls are TRBV7-8 and TRBJ1-5; D remains ambiguous. The CDR3 spans 12 residues. Germline values: CDR1 SGHVS, CDR2 FQNEAQ. The CDR3 DNA sequence: TGTGCCAGCAGCTTAAGCAATCGGCCCCAGCATTTT. Translating it yields CASSLSNRPQHF.

This clonotype was observed at least ten times. V and J are TRBV20-1 and TRBJ2-1; 8 bases map to TRBD2. CDR1 is DFQATT and CDR2 is SNEGSKA in the germline V gene (reference sequence). V trimming: 1 base; J trimming: 7 bases; junction bases outside the gene matches: 6. CDR3 length equals 14 residues. The CDR3 region has the DNA TGCAGTGCTAGAGGGTCGCGGGAGGCGAATGAGCAGTTCTTC. Protein product: CSARGSREANEQFF.

With regard to this clonotype: At one end, the junction sequence differs from germline, possibly due to a read error. The chain recombines TRBV30 with TRBJ1-1; possible D gene TRBD1, 6 bases. This CDR3 is built from 13 residues. Germline V CDR1 and CDR2: GTSNPN, SVGIG (reference sequence). The CDR3 DNA reads as TGTGCCTGGAGTTACCAGGGGAGAACTGAAGCTTCCTTT. This gives the protein CAWSYQGRTEASF.

This clonotype was recorded many times. This sequence joins TRBV2 and TRBJ2-7; 8 bases agree with TRBD2. The CDR3 is 13 amino acids. CDR1 is SNHLY, CDR2 FYNNEI, per germline. Trimming took 8 bases from V and 4 from J; bases not matched to a gene: 7. CDR3 in amino acids: CASQRELTYEQYF. The CDR3 coding sequence is TGTGCCAGCCAGCGGGAGTTAACGTACGAGCAGTACTTC. Full variable domain (missing parts from reference TRBV2 and TRBJ2-7): EPEVTQTPSHQVTQMGQEVILRCVPISNHLYFYWYRQILGQKVEFLVSFYNNEISEKSEIFDDQFSVERPDGSNFTLKIRSTKLEDSAMYFCASQRELTYEQYFGPGTRLTVT.

The chain has TRBV15 and TRBJ2-1; D might be TRBD2 (6 bases). CDR3 length: 16 residues. V lost 0 bases, J lost 8 bases, and 17 bases lay in between. CDR1 and CDR2 from the germline V gene are LNHNV and YYDKDF (reference sequence). The CDR3 loop is CATSRDRVAGKDEQFF. For the CDR3, the DNA is TGTGCCACCAGCAGAGATAGGGTTGCGGGGAAAGATGAGCAGTTCTTC.

This CDR3 reads CASSFFTDTQYF. The CDR3 coding sequence is TGTGCCAGCAGTTTCTTCACAGATACGCAGTATTTT. The V call is TRBV28, the J call TRBJ2-3; D is undetermined. There are 12 residues in the CDR3. Trimming took off 3 bases at V and 2 bases at J, with 3 bases between the two ends. In germline, CDR1 is MDHEN, CDR2 SYDVKM. The full variable domain, rest sourced from reference TRBV28 and TRBJ2-3, is DVKVTQSSRYLVKRTGEKVFLECVQDMDHENMFWYRQDPGLGLRLIYFSYDVKMKEKGDIPEGYSVSREKKERFSLILESASTNQTSMYLCASSFFTDTQYFGPGTRLTVL.

This clonotype was detected many times. The chain couples TRBV27 to TRBJ2-7, with D uncertain. The CDR3 contains 13 residues. Germline-derived CDR1 and CDR2 are MNHEY and SMNVEV (reference sequence). V was trimmed by 3 bases and J by 3 bases, leaving 9 bases between them. The CDR3 loop is CASSFSVYYEQYF. The CDR3 region has the DNA TGTGCCAGCAGTTTTTCCGTGTACTACGAGCAGTACTTC.

This clonotype was counted a few times. The V call is TRBV5-1, the J call TRBJ1-6, with 8 bases identical to TRBD1. V lost 4 bases to trimming and J lost 9 bases; unmatched junction nucleotides: 9. Germline V CDR1 and CDR2: SGHRS, YFSETQ. The CDR3 has 15 residues. CDR3 coding DNA: TGCGCCAGCAGCCTCACGACAGGGGAAGGTTCACCCCTCCACTTT. Protein sequence: CASSLTTGEGSPLHF.